Shown below are 8 T cell receptor beta chains from a single sample sequenced in a study of T cell responses to AZD1222 COVID-19 vaccine. The assay was immunoSEQ multiplex PCR, and TCRdb's table has in-frame clones only and misses some. This sample has 85,000 to 120,000 clones, with roughly 88% found just once. Source: peripheral blood, taken on day 0 of AZD1222 vaccination. Receptors were obtained from an adult in good health.

The gene calls are TRBV6-1 and TRBJ1-3; D might be TRBD1 (5 bases). In germline, CDR1 is MNHNS, CDR2 SASEGT. CDR3 length: 14 amino acids. V shed 0 bases and J shed 9 bases, with 12 bases lying between them. The chain's CDR3 is CASSEAWGPSTIYF. The CDR3 DNA reads TGTGCCAGCAGTGAAGCCTGGGGCCCGAGCACCATATATTTT.

The chain recombines TRBV5-1 with TRBJ1-1, with D perhaps matching TRBD1 (5 bases). The germline gives CDR1 SGHRS, CDR2 YFSETQ. The CDR3 length is 14 residues. V dropped 4 bases and J dropped 0 bases, with 10 bases sitting between them. The CDR3 DNA reads TGCGCCAGCAGCATGGGACCGTTGAACACTGAAGCTTTCTTT. This gives the protein CASSMGPLNTEAFF.

This rearrangement joins TRBV7-9 to TRBJ2-1; D gene unclear. V dropped 7 bases and J dropped 4 bases, with 11 bases sitting between them. The germline V gene encodes CDR1 SEHNR and CDR2 FQNEAQ (reference sequence). CDR3 length equals 13 residues. CDR3 amino acids: CASIRLAYNEQFF. DNA for the CDR3: TGTGCCAGCATTCGCCTCGCGTACAATGAGCAGTTCTTC.

The chain has TRBV7-9 and TRBJ2-7; 8 bases align to TRBD2. The V gene's germline CDR1 is SEHNR and CDR2 FQNEAQ (reference sequence). With V trimmed by 3 bases and J by 3 bases, 7 bases remained unmatched. The CDR3 consists of 15 residues. The CDR3 loop is CASSFVETSVYEQYF. DNA for the CDR3: TGTGCCAGCAGCTTTGTCGAGACTAGCGTCTACGAGCAGTACTTC.

The rearrangement links TRBV30 to TRBJ1-6, with D uncertain. The ends were cut back, 5 bases at V and 7 bases at J, with 18 bases in the middle. This CDR3 region has 15 residues. CDR1 and CDR2 (germline): GTSNPN, SVGIG (reference sequence). In DNA form, the CDR3 reads TGTGCCTGGGGCTGGGAGAAGGCTGGGAATTCACCCCTCCACTTT. It is translated as CAWGWEKAGNSPLHF.

V gene TRBV19 combines with J gene TRBJ2-7, with 9 positions matching TRBD1. Per germline, CDR1 LNHDA and CDR2 SQIVND (reference sequence). Losses at the gene ends were 4 bases for V and 7 bases for J; bases not matched to a gene: 5. This CDR3 contains 13 residues. This CDR3 is CASSRGTGSEQYF. CDR3 DNA sequence: TGTGCCAGTAGTAGGGGGACAGGGTCAGAGCAGTACTTC.

The V call is TRBV4-3, the J call TRBJ1-3; D is unclear. The CDR3 runs to 17 residues. Germline assignment: CDR1 LGHNA and CDR2 YSLEER. The V end was cut by 3 bases, the J end by 0 bases, with 15 bases between. CDR3 sequence: CASSQEPLGISGNTIYF. Written as DNA, the CDR3 is TGCGCCAGCAGCCAGGAGCCCCTTGGGATCTCTGGAAACACCATATATTTT.

The genes are TRBV10-3 and TRBJ1-5; D perhaps matches TRBD1 (6 bases). Germline assignment: CDR1 ENHRY and CDR2 SYGVKD. The CDR3 has 15 amino acids. V lost 0 bases, J lost 4 bases, and 10 bases lay in between. In DNA form, the CDR3 reads TGTGCCATCAGTGAGTCGAAGGGGGATAATCAGCCCCAGCATTTT. Translation: CAISESKGDNQPQHF.